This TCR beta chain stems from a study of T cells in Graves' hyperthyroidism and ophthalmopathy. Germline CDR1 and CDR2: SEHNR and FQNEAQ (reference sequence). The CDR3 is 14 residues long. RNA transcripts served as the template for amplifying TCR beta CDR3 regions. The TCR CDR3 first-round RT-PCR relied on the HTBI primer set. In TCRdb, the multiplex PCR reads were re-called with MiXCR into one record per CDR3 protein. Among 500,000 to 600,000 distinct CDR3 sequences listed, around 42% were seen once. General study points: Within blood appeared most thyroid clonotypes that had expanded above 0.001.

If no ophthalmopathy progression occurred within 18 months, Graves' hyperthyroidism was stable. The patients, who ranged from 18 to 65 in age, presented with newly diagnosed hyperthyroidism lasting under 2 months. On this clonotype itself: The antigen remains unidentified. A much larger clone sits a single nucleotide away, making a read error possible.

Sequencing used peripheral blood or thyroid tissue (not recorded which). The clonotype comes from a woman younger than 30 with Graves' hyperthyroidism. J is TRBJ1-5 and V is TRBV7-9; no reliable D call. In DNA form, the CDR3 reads TGTGCCGGCAGCCCCTTAAGGGTAAATCAGCCCCAGCATTTT. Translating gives CAGSPLRVNQPQHF.